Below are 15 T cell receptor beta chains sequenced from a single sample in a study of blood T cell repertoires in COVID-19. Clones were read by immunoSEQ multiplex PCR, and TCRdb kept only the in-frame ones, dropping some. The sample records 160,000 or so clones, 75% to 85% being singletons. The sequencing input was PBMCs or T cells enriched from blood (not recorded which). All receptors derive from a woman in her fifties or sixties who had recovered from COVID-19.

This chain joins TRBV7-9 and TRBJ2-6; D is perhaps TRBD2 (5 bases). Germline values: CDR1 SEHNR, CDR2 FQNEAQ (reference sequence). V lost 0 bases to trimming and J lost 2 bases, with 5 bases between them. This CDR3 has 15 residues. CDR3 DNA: TGTGCCAGCAGCTTAGCGAGGGCTGGGGCCAACGTCCTGACTTTC. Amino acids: CASSLARAGANVLTF.

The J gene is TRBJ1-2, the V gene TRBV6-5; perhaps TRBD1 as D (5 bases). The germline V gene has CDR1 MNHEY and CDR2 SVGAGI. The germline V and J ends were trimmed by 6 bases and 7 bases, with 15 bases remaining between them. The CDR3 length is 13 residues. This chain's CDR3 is CASSPTGVAGYTF. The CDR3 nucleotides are TGTGCCAGCAGCCCGACGGGGGTCGCTGGCTACACCTTC.

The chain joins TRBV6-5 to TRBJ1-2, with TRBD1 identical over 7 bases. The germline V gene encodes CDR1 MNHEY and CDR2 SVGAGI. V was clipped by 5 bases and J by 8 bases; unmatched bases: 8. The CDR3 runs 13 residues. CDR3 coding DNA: TGTGCCAGCAGTCTTCACAGGGGAAGGGGCTACACCTTC. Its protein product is CASSLHRGRGYTF.

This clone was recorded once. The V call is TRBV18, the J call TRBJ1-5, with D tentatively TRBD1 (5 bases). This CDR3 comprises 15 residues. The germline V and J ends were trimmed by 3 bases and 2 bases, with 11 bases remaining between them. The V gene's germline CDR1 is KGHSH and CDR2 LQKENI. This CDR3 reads CASSPGRGGNQPQHF. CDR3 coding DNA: TGTGCCAGCTCACCGGGAAGGGGCGGCAATCAGCCCCAGCATTTT.

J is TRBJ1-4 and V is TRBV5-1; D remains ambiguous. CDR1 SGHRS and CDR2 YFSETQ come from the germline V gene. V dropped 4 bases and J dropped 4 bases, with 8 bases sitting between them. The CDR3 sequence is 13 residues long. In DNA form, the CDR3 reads TGCGCCAGCAGCCCAGAAGTTAATGAAAAACTGTTTTTT. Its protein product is CASSPEVNEKLFF.

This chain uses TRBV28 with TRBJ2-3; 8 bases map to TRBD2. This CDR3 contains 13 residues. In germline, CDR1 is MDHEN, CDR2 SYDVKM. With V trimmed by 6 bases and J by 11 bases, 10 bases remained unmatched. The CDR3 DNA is TGTGCCAGCAGCCACGGACTAGCCCGCGGGCAGTATTTT. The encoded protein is CASSHGLARGQYF.

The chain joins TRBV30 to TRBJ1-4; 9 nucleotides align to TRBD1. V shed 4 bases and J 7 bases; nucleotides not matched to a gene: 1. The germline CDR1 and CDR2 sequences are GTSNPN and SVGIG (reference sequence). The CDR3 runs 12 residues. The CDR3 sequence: CAWNRGREKLFF. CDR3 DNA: TGTGCCTGGAACAGGGGGCGTGAAAAACTGTTTTTT.

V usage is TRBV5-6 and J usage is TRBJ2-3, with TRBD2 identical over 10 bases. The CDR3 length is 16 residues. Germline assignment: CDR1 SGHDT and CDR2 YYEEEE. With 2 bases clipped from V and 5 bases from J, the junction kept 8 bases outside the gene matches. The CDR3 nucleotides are TGTGCCAGCAGCTTAATTACTAGCGGGGCCCTAGATACGCAGTATTTT. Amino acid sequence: CASSLITSGALDTQYF.

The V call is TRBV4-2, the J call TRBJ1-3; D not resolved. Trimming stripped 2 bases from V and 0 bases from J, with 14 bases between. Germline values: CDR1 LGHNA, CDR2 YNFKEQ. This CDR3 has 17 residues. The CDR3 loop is CASSQRLSGSSGNTIYF. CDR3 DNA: TGTGCCAGCAGCCAAAGGTTGAGCGGCAGCTCTGGAAACACCATATATTTT.

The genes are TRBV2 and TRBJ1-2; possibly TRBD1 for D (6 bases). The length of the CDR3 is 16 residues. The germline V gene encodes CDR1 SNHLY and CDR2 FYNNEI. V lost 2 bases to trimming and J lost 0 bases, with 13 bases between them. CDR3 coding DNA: TGTGCCAGCAGTGAACGGGGGGCAGGACCTAACTATGGCTACACCTTC. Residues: CASSERGAGPNYGYTF. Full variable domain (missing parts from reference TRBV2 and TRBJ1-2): EPEVTQTPSHQVTQMGQEVILRCVPISNHLYFYWYRQILGQKVEFLVSFYNNEISEKSEIFDDQFSVERPDGSNFTLKIRSTKLEDSAMYFCASSERGAGPNYGYTFGSGTRLTVV.

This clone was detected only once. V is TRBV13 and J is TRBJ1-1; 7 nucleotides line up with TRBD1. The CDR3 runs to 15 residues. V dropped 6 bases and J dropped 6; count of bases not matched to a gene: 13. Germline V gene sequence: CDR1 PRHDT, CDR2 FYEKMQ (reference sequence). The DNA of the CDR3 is TGTGCCAGCAGTTCTAAGGATGGGGACAGCCCTGAAGCTTTCTTT. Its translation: CASSSKDGDSPEAFF.

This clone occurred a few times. The CDR3 here is CASGLSGGQPQHF. CDR3 nucleotides: TGTGCTAGTGGTCTCTCCGGGGGGCAGCCCCAGCATTTT. The V and J genes are TRBV12-5 and TRBJ1-5, with a possible D match to TRBD1 (5 bases). The germline V gene encodes CDR1 LGHNT and CDR2 FRNRAP. Trimming removed 5 bases from V and 7 bases from J, with 12 bases in between. This CDR3 has 13 residues.

Here the CDR3 DNA reads TGTGCCAGCAGCCCCAGTGTTGGGACAGTCGACTACGAGCAGTACTTC. It encodes CASSPSVGTVDYEQYF. The chain couples TRBV9 to TRBJ2-7; 7 bases align to TRBD1. V was pared by 4 bases and J by 3 bases, with 13 bases of the junction left unmatched. Germline assignment: CDR1 SGDLS and CDR2 YYNGEE. The CDR3 covers 16 residues.

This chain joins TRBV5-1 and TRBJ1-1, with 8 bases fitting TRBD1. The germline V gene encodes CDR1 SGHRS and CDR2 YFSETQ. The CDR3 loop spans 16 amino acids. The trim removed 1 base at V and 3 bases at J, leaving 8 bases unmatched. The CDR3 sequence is CASSLQGQGQYTEAFF. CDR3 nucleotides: TGCGCCAGCAGCTTGCAAGGACAGGGACAATACACTGAAGCTTTCTTT. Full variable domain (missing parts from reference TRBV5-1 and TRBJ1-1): KAGVTQTPRYLIKTRGQQVTLSCSPISGHRSVSWYQQTPGQGLQFLFEYFSETQRNKGNFPGRFSGRQFSNSRSEMNVSTLELGDSALYLCASSLQGQGQYTEAFFGQGTRLTVV.

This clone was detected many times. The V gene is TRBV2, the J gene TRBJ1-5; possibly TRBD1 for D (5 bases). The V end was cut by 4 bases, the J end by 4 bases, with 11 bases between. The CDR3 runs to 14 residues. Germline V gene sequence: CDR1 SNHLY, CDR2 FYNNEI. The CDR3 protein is CASSVSRDNQPQHF. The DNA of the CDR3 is TGTGCCAGCAGTGTCTCCAGGGATAATCAGCCCCAGCATTTT. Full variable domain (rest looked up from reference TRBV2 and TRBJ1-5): EPEVTQTPSHQVTQMGQEVILRCVPISNHLYFYWYRQILGQKVEFLVSFYNNEISEKSEIFDDQFSVERPDGSNFTLKIRSTKLEDSAMYFCASSVSRDNQPQHFGDGTRLSIL.